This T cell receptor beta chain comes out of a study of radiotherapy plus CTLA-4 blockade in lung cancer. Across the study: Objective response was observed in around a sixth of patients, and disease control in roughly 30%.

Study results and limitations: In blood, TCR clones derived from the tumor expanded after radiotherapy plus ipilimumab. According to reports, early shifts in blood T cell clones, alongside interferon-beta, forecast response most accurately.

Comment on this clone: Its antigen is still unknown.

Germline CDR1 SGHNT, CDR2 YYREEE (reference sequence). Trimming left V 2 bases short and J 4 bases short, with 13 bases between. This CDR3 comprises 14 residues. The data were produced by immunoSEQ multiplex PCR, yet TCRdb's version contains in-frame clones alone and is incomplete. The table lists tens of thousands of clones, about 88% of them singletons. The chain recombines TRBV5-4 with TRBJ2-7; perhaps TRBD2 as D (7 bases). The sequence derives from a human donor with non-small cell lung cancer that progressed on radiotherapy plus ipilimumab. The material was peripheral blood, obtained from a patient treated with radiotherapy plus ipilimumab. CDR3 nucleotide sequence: TGTGCCAGCAGCTTAACGGGGGGCCTTTACGAGCAGTACTTC. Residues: CASSLTGGLYEQYF.